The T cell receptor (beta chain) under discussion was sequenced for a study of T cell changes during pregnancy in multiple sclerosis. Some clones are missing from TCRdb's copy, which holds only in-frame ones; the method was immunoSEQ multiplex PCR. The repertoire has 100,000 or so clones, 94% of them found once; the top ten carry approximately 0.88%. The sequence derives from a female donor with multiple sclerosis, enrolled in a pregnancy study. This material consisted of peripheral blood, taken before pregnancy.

DNA for the CDR3: TGTGCCAGCAGCTTAGAGGGGCGCGGTTTCACAGATACGCAGTATTTT. Protein product: CASSLEGRGFTDTQYF. This sequence joins TRBV7-9 and TRBJ2-3; D possibly corresponds to TRBD1 (5 bases). Germline V lookup: CDR1 SEHNR, CDR2 FQNEAQ (reference sequence). Deletions cut 1 base from V and 2 bases from J, with 13 bases between. The CDR3 runs 16 residues.